One sample yielded the 7 T cell receptor beta chains listed below, sequenced in a study of cytomegalovirus exposure and HLA in healthy donors. The study ran its PCR with 60 Vbeta and 13 Jbeta primers. Data came from immunoSEQ multiplex PCR; TCRdb stores just in-frame clones and leaves some out. The data contain over 150,000 clones, about four fifths of them singletons. The sequenced material came from PBMCs. The receptors were gathered from a woman aged 25 to 39 in good health and CMV-seropositive.

This sequence joins TRBV27 and TRBJ2-7; a possible D gene is TRBD1 (5 bases). This CDR3 spans 16 amino acids. The germline CDR1 and CDR2 sequences are MNHEY and SMNVEV (reference sequence). V was shortened by 2 bases and J by 0 bases, with 14 bases between the two germline ends. In DNA form, the CDR3 reads TGTGCCAGCAGTTTAGGGGCAGGGTATTCCTCCTACGAGCAGTACTTC. It encodes CASSLGAGYSSYEQYF.

The chain has TRBV5-6 and TRBJ1-4; D unclear. The CDR3 loop spans 16 amino acids. Germline V gene sequence: CDR1 SGHDT, CDR2 YYEEEE. Trimming removed 2 bases at V and 7 bases at J, with 18 bases between. The CDR3, as DNA: TGTGCCAGCAGCTTTTATAGCGGAGCTTTAAGTGAAAAACTGTTTTTT. It yields the protein CASSFYSGALSEKLFF.

This clone was seen only a few times. The CDR3 is CASSLHEWREETQYF. Written as DNA, the CDR3 is TGTGCCAGCAGCTTACATGAGTGGCGGGAAGAGACCCAGTACTTC. This sequence joins TRBV7-9 and TRBJ2-5; tentatively, D is TRBD2 (5 bases). The CDR3 loop spans 15 amino acids. V was pared by 2 bases and J by 3 bases, with 13 bases between. Germline V gene lookup returns CDR1 SEHNR and CDR2 FQNEAQ (reference sequence).

V gene TRBV27 combines with J gene TRBJ1-4; perhaps TRBD1 as D (5 bases). The CDR3 has 16 residues. The germline gives CDR1 MNHEY, CDR2 SMNVEV (reference sequence). Trimming left V 6 bases short and J 0 bases short, with 14 bases between. The CDR3 loop reads CASSRGGTSTNEKLFF. CDR3 DNA sequence: TGTGCCAGCAGCCGGGGAGGGACCTCAACTAATGAAAAACTGTTTTTT.

The V and J genes are TRBV7-9 and TRBJ1-2, with no clear D. This CDR3 has 13 amino acids. The germline V gene has CDR1 SEHNR and CDR2 FQNEAQ (reference sequence). V lost 10 bases, J lost 2 bases, and 14 bases lay in between. This CDR3 reads CAISWTGNYGYTF. DNA for the CDR3: TGTGCCATTTCATGGACGGGGAACTATGGCTACACCTTC.

The chain combines TRBV6-6 with TRBJ1-3; 7 bases are shared with TRBD1. The trim removed 4 bases at V and 3 bases at J, leaving 9 bases unmatched. This CDR3 is built from 16 residues. CDR1 MNHNY and CDR2 SVGAGI come from the germline V gene (reference sequence). The CDR3: CASSSPSTGLGNTIYF. CDR3 bases: TGTGCCAGCAGTTCCCCTTCGACAGGGCTTGGAAACACCATATATTTT.

This chain uses TRBV18 with TRBJ2-1; D is undetermined. V was shortened by 8 bases and J by 2 bases, with 13 bases between the two germline ends. Germline assignment: CDR1 KGHSH and CDR2 LQKENI. The CDR3 covers 14 residues. DNA for the CDR3: TGTGCCAGCCACCCGACACTTGCCTACAATGAGCAGTTCTTC. Protein: CASHPTLAYNEQFF.